These T cell receptor beta chains were read from a single sample in a study of technical replicates of blood from several donors. Method: immunoSEQ multiplex PCR; TCRdb's copy keeps in-frame clones and lacks some. Of under 65,000 clones listed, 92% were seen once; the top ten hold 3.5% to 5%. The sequencing input was PBMCs. The receptors derive from a human donor in good health. Some clones in this sample may be carry-over from other donors' samples. Both conserved end residues are part of each CDR3. The D gene is left open where the match is weak. Expanded clones get a size class; other rows say once, few or many, or leave the size out.

CDR3nt | CDR3aa | len | abundance | j_gene | d_gene | v_gene
TGCGCCAGCAGCCAAGGAGAGTACTCCTACGAGCAGTACTTC | CASSQGEYSYEQYF | 14 | . | TRBJ2-7 | . | TRBV4-3
TGTGCCAGTAGTGGTAGTGATTTCGGCAATCAGCCCCAGCATTTT | CASSGSDFGNQPQHF | 15 | . | TRBJ1-5 | . | TRBV19
TGTGCCAGCAGCTTGCGGGGGACGATTACAAACTTC | CASSLRGTITNF | 12 | . | TRBJ2-5 | . | TRBV5-4
TGTGCCAGCCGTCCCGGGACAGGGTTGAACACTGAAGCTTTCTTT | CASRPGTGLNTEAFF | 15 | few | TRBJ1-1 | TRBD1 | TRBV27
TGTGCCAGTTTTAGGAACAGTGAAGCTTTCTTT | CASFRNSEAFF | 11 | . | TRBJ1-1 | . | TRBV19
TGTGCCTGGAGTTGGGAGTCGTGGGAGCAGTTCTTC | CAWSWESWEQFF | 12 | . | TRBJ2-1 | . | TRBV30
TGTGCCACCGGAGCGGGACAGGGCCTCGAGCAGTACTTC | CATGAGQGLEQYF | 13 | . | TRBJ2-7 | TRBD1 | TRBV10-3
TGCGCCAGCAGCTTGGGCCGGTACGAGCAGTACTTC | CASSLGRYEQYF | 12 | . | TRBJ2-7 | . | TRBV5-1
TGTGCCAGCAGCCCCACGGGGGTAGTGTGGACTGAAGCTTTCTTT | CASSPTGVVWTEAFF | 15 | . | TRBJ1-1 | . | TRBV9
TGTGCCAGCAGCTTATCGCGGGGCTTCGGATTAAGAGAGACCCAGTACTTC | CASSLSRGFGLRETQYF | 17 | . | TRBJ2-5 | . | TRBV7-9
TGTGCCAGCAGTCATTATATGCGGTCCTACTACGAGCAGTACTTC | CASSHYMRSYYEQYF | 15 | . | TRBJ2-7 | . | TRBV7-8
TGCGCCAGCAGCTTACAGGGACGCGGGTACGAGCAGTACTTC | CASSLQGRGYEQYF | 14 | once | TRBJ2-7 | . | TRBV5-1
TGTGCCAGCTCACCAATTCAGGGTACTGAAGCTTTCTTT | CASSPIQGTEAFF | 13 | once | TRBJ1-1 | . | TRBV18
TGTGCCAGCAGCTTAAGGGGGATGGGACAGCTAAGCGGCCCTCTCGAGCAGTACTTC | CASSLRGMGQLSGPLEQYF | 19 | . | TRBJ2-7 | TRBD1 | TRBV7-8
TGTGCCAGCAGTGACGCGGACAGGGAGAAGAACACTGAAGCTTTCTTT | CASSDADREKNTEAFF | 16 | . | TRBJ1-1 | TRBD1 | TRBV6-4
TGTGCCAGCAGCCCCCGGGGTAGCGGGGGTAGCAACACCGGGGAGCTGTTTTTT | CASSPRGSGGSNTGELFF | 18 | . | TRBJ2-2 | TRBD2 | TRBV7-6
TGCGCCAGCAGCTTGGTATTTGGGGCGGTTAAGAATGAGCAGTTCTTC | CASSLVFGAVKNEQFF | 16 | . | TRBJ2-1 | . | TRBV5-1
TGTGCCAGCAGTTTATGGGGGGTCCGCAATCAGCCCCAGCATTTT | CASSLWGVRNQPQHF | 15 | . | TRBJ1-5 | . | TRBV27
TGTGCCTGGAGTGAAATGGGGGGGTTTGAGCAGTACTTC | CAWSEMGGFEQYF | 13 | few | TRBJ2-7 | TRBD2 | TRBV30